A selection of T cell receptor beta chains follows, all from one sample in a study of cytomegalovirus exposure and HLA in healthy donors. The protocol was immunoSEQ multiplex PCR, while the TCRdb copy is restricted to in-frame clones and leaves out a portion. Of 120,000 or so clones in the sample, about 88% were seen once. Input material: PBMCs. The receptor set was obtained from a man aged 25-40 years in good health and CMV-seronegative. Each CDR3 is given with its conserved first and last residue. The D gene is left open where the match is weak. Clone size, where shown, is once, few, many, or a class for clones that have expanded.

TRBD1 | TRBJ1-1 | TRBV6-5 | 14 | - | TGTGCCAGCAGTTACTACGGACAGGGGGCTGAAGCTTTCTTT | CASSYYGQGAEAFF
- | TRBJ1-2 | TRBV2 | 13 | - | TGTGCCAGCAGTTTGGGGGGGAGAGTGGGCTACACCTTC | CASSLGGRVGYTF
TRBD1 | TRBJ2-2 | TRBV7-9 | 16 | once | TGTGCCAGCAGCTTGGGACAGGGCTCGAACACCGGGGAGCTGTTTTTT | CASSLGQGSNTGELFF
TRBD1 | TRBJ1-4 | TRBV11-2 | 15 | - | TGTGCCAGCAGCAGGGGGCATGGGACTAATGAAAAACTGTTTTTT | CASSRGHGTNEKLFF
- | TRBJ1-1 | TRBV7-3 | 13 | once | TGTGCCAGCAGCTTATGGAGGAACACTGAAGCTTTCTTT | CASSLWRNTEAFF
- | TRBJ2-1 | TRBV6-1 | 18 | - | TGTGCCAGCAGTGATAGTATAGGGGGACCGCGACCGTACAATGAGCAGTTCTTC | CASSDSIGGPRPYNEQFF
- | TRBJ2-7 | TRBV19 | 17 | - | TGTGCCAGTAGTATGTCCGGACTCTCCCTCCCCTCCTACGAGCAGTACTTC | CASSMSGLSLPSYEQYF
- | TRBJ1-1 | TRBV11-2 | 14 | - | TGTGCCAGCAGCCCTGGGCAGTCCTTCACTGAAGCTTTCTTT | CASSPGQSFTEAFF
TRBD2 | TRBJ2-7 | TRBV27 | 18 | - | TGTGCCAGCAGTTTACAACCTAGCCTAGCGGGCTTCTCCTACGAGCAGTACTTC | CASSLQPSLAGFSYEQYF
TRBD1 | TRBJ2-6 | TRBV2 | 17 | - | TGTGCCAGCAGTTGGGGACAGGGAACCGTTGGGGCCAACGTCCTGACTTTC | CASSWGQGTVGANVLTF
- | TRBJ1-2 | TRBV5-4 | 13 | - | TGTGCCAGCAGCGCGGGGGGTAACTATGGCTACACCTTC | CASSAGGNYGYTF
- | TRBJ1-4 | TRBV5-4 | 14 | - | TGTGCCAGCAGCTTGCCGGGTTCTAATGAAAAACTGTTTTTT | CASSLPGSNEKLFF
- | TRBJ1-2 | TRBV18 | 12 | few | TGTGCCAGCTCACAGGGGAACTATGGCTACACCTTC | CASSQGNYGYTF
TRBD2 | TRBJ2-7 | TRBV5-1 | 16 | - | TGCGCCAGCAGTCTCCGTCCTTCTAGCGGGGCCTACGAGCAGTACTTC | CASSLRPSSGAYEQYF
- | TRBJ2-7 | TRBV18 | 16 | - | TGTGCCAGCTCACCACCGAATCTAGCGCTACCGTGGGAGCAGTACTTC | CASSPPNLALPWEQYF
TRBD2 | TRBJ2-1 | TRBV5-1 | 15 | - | TGCGCCAGCAGCTTGCAGCTAGCGGGCTTCAATGAGCAGTTCTTC | CASSLQLAGFNEQFF
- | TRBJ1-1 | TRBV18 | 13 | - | TGTGCCAGCTCCGGAAAAGCGGACACTGAAGCTTTCTTT | CASSGKADTEAFF
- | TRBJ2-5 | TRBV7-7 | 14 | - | TGTGCCAGCAGCTTATTCGCACAGGGAGAGACCCAGTACTTC | CASSLFAQGETQYF
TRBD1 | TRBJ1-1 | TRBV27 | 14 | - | TGTGCCAGCAGTTTCGACAGGGATAACACTGAAGCTTTCTTT | CASSFDRDNTEAFF
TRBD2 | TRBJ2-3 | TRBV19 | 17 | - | TGTGCCAGTAGTACCGCCGCCCTAGCGGGAGGGACAGATACGCAGTATTTT | CASSTAALAGGTDTQYF
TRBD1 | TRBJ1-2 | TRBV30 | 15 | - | TGTGCCTGGAGATCGACAGGGATTCTCGAATATGGCTACACCTTC | CAWRSTGILEYGYTF
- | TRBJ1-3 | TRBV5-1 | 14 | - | TGCGCCAGCAGACCCAACAGTGACGGAAACACCATATATTTT | CASRPNSDGNTIYF
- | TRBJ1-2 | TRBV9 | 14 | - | TGTGCCAGCAGCGATCGATCAGGGGTTTATGGCTACACCTTC | CASSDRSGVYGYTF
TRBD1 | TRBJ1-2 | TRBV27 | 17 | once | TGTGCCAGCAGCCGAACCCCCGGGACAGGGGACAACTATGGCTACACCTTC | CASSRTPGTGDNYGYTF
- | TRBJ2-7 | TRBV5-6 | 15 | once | TGTGCCAGCAGCTTGGCAGTGAGTGAGGGATACGTCCGGTACTTC | CASSLAVSEGYVRYF
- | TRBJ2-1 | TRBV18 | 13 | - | TGTGCCAGCTCACCACCTACAGGGAATGAGCAGTTCTTC | CASSPPTGNEQFF
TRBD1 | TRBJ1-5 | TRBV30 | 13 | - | TGTGCCTGGAATCCAGGGGGAGGTCAGCCCCAGCATTTT | CAWNPGGGQPQHF
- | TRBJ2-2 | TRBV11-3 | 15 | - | TGTGCCAGCAGCTTAGGCGTTTCGGGGACCGGGGAGCTGTTTTTT | CASSLGVSGTGELFF
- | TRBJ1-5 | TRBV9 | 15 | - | TGTGCCAGCAGCCAATCAGGGCTGAGCAATCAGCCCCAGCATTTT | CASSQSGLSNQPQHF
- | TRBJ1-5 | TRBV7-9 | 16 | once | TGTGCCAGCAGCTTAGGAGGTTTGTCACCAGATCAGCCCCAGCATTTT | CASSLGGLSPDQPQHF
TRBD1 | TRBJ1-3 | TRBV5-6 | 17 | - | TGTGCCAGCAGCTTGGGTCCGGACAGGGCGTATGGAAACACCATATATTTT | CASSLGPDRAYGNTIYF
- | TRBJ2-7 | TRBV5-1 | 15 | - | TGCGCCAGCAGCAAAGGACTTCGCCGAGACTACGAGCAGTACTTC | CASSKGLRRDYEQYF
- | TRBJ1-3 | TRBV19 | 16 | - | TGTGCCAGTAGTGCCTCCCTGAGGGGACTTGGCAACACCATATATTTT | CASSASLRGLGNTIYF
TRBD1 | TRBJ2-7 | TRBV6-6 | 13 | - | TGTGCCAGCACCACACAGGGGTCCTACGAGCAGTACTTC | CASTTQGSYEQYF
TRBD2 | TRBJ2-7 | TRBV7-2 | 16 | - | TGTGCCAGCAGCAGAGAGATAGCGGGAGGGTCCCACGAGCAGTACTTC | CASSREIAGGSHEQYF